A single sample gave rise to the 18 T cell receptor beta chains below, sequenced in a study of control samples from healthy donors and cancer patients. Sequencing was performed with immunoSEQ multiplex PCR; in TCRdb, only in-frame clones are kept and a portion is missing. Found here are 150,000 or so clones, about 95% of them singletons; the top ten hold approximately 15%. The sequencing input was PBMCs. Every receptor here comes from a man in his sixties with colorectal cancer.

CDR3 coding DNA: TGTGCCAGCAGTCCCCTGGGACTAGATGAGACCCAGTACTTC. Translation gives CASSPLGLDETQYF. The V and J genes are TRBV6-2 or TRBV6-3 and TRBJ2-5; 8 nucleotides match TRBD2. This CDR3 contains 14 residues. CDR1 is MNHEY and CDR2 is SVGEGT in the germline V gene. J was trimmed by 5 bases and V by 5 bases; bases with no gene match: 7.

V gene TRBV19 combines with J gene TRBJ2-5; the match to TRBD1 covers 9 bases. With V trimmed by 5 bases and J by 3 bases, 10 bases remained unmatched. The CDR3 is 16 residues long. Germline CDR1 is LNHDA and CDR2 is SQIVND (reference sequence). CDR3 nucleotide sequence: TGTGCCAGTAGTCTCGCCGGGACAGGGAGGGAAGAGACCCAGTACTTC. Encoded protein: CASSLAGTGREETQYF.

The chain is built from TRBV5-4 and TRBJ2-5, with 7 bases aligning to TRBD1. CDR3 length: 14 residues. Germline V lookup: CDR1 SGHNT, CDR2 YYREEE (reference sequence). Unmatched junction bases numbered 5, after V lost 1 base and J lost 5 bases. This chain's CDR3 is CASSLTDRAETQYF. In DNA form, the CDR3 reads TGTGCCAGCAGCTTGACTGACAGGGCTGAGACCCAGTACTTC.

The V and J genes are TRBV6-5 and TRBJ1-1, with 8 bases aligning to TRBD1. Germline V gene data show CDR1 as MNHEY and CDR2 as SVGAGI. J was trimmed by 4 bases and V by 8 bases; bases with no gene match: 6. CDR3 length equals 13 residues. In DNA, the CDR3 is TGTGCCAGCCTGGGCAGGGGGCCCACTGAAGCTTTCTTT. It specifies CASLGRGPTEAFF.

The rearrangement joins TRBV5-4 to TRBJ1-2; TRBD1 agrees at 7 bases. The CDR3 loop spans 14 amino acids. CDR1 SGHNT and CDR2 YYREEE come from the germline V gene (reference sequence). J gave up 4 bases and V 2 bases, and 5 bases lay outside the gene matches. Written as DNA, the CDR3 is TGTGCCAGCAGCTTAGCCGGACAGGTCTATGGCTACACCTTC. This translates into CASSLAGQVYGYTF.

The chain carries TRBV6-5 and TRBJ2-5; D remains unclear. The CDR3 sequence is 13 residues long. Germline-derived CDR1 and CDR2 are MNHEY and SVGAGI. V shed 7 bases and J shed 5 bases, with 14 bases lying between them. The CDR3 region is CASTLLLRETQYF. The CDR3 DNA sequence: TGTGCCAGCACTCTTTTATTACGCGAGACCCAGTACTTC.

CDR3: CASSIGRVQANYGYTF. CDR3 sequence (DNA): TGTGCCAGCAGCATCGGACGCGTCCAAGCTAACTATGGCTACACCTTC. The chain carries TRBV6-6 and TRBJ1-2; D remains ambiguous. The length of the CDR3 is 16 residues. Germline loops: CDR1 MNHNY, CDR2 SVGAGI (reference sequence). Deletions cut 6 bases from V and 0 bases from J, with 17 bases between.

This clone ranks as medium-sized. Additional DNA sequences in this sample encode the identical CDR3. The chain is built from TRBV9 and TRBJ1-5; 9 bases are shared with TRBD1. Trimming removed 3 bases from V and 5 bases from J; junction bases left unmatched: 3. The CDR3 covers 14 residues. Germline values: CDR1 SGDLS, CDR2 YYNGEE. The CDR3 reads CASSDRDRDQPQHF. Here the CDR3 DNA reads TGTGCCAGCAGCGACCGGGACAGGGATCAGCCCCAGCATTTT.

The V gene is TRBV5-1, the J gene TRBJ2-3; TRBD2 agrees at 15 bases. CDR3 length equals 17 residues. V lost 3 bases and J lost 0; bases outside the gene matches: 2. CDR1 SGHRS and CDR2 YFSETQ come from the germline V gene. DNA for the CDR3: TGCGCCAGCAGCTCGGGACTAGCGGGGGGCAGCACAGATACGCAGTATTTT. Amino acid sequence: CASSSGLAGGSTDTQYF.

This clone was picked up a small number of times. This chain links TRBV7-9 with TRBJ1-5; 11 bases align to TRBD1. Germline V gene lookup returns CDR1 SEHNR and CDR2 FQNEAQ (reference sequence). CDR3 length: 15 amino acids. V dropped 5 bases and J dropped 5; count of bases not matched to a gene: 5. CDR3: CASSRGQGDDQPQHF. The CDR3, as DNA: TGTGCCAGCAGCCGGGGACAGGGGGATGATCAGCCCCAGCATTTT.

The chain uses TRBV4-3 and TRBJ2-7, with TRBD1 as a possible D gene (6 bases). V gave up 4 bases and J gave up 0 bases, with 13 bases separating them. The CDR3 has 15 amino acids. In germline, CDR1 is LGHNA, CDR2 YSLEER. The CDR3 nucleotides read TGCGCCAGCAGCCCCGGGACATCGAGCTCCTACGAGCAGTACTTC. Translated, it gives CASSPGTSSSYEQYF.

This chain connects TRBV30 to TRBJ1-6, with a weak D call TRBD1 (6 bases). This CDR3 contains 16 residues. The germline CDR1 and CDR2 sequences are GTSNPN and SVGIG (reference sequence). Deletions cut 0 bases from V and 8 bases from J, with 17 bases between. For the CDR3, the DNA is TGTGCCTGGAGTGTTTCCCAGGGGCGCATAGATTCACCCCTCCACTTT. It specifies CAWSVSQGRIDSPLHF. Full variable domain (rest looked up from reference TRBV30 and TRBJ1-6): SQTIHQWPATLVQPVGSPLSLECTVEGTSNPNLYWYRQAAGRGLQLLFYSVGIGQISSEVPQNLSASRPQDRQFILSSKKLLLSDSGFYLCAWSVSQGRIDSPLHFGNGTRLTVT.

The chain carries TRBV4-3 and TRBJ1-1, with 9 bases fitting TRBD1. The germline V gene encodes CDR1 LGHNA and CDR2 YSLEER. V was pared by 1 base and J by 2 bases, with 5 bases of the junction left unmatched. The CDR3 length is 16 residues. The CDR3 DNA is TGCGCCAGCAGCCAAGGAGTGGGACAGGGCAACACTGAAGCTTTCTTT. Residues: CASSQGVGQGNTEAFF.

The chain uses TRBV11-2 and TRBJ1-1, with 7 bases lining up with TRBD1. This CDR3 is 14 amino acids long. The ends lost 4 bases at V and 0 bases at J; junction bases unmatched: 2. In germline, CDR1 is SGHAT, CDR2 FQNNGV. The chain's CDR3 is CASSSDRLNTEAFF. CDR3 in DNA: TGTGCCAGCAGCTCGGACAGGCTGAACACTGAAGCTTTCTTT.

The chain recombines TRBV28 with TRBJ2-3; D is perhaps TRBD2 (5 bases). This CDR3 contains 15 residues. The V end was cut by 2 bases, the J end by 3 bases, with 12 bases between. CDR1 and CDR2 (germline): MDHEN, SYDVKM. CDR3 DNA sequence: TGTGCCAGCAGTTTAGGCGGACTGCTGACAGATACGCAGTATTTT. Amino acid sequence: CASSLGGLLTDTQYF.

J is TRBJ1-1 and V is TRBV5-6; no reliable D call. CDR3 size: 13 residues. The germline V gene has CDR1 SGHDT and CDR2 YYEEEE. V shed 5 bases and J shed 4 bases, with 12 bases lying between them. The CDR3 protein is CASRRTAGTEAFF. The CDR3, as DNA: TGTGCCAGCAGACGGACGGCAGGCACTGAAGCTTTCTTT. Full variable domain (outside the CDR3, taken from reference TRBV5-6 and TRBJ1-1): DAGVTQSPTHLIKTRGQQVTLRCSPKSGHDTVSWYQQALGQGPQFIFQYYEEEERQRGNFPDRFSGHQFPNYSSELNVNALLLGDSALYLCASRRTAGTEAFFGQGTRLTVV.

CDR3 nucleotide sequence: TGTGCCAGCAGTCGGGCAGGGTCTGGGGCCAACGTCCTGACTTTC. Translating gives CASSRAGSGANVLTF. The rearrangement joins TRBV6-5 to TRBJ2-6; the D gene is possibly TRBD1 (5 bases). V gave up 5 bases and J gave up 1 base, with 9 bases separating them. CDR3 length: 15 amino acids. Germline loops: CDR1 MNHEY, CDR2 SVGAGI.

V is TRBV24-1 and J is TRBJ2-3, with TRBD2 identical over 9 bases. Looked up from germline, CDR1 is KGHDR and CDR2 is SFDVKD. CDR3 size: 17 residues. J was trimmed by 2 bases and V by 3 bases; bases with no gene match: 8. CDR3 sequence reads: CATSDSSGGSLTDTQYF. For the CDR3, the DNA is TGTGCCACCAGTGATAGTAGCGGGGGTTCTCTCACAGATACGCAGTATTTT.